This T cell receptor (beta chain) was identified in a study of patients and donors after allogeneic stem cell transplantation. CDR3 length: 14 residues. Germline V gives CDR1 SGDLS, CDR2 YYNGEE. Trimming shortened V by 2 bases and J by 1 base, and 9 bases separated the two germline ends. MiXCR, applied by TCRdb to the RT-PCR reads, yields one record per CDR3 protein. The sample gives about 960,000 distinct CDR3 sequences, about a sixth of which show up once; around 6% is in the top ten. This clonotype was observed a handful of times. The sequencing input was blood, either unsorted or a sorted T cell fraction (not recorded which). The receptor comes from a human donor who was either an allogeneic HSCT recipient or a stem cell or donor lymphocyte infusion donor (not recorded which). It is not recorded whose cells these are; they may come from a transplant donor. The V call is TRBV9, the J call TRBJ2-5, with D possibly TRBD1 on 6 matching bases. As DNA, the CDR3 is TGTGCCAGCAGCGTTACAGGGAGCCAAGAGACCCAGTACTTC. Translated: CASSVTGSQETQYF.